This TCR beta chain was identified during a study of blood T cell repertoires in COVID-19. V lost 0 bases and J lost 4; bases outside the gene matches: 6. The CDR3 loop spans 15 amino acids. Germline values: CDR1 SGHNT, CDR2 YYREEE (reference sequence). Participant-given clinical history determined each cohort assignment. Sequencing used immunoSEQ multiplex PCR; TCRdb keeps in-frame clones, though not all of them. Found here are 230,000 or so clones, approximately 84% of them singletons; the top ten hold around 3.6%. The TCR originated in a man between 50 and 59 years old who had recovered from COVID-19. The gene calls are TRBV5-4 and TRBJ2-7, with 8 bases aligning to TRBD1. Input material: PBMCs or T cells enriched from blood (not recorded which). CDR3 sequence reads: CASSLAYRGAYEQYF. The DNA for the CDR3 is TGTGCCAGCAGCTTGGCCTACAGGGGGGCTTACGAGCAGTACTTC.